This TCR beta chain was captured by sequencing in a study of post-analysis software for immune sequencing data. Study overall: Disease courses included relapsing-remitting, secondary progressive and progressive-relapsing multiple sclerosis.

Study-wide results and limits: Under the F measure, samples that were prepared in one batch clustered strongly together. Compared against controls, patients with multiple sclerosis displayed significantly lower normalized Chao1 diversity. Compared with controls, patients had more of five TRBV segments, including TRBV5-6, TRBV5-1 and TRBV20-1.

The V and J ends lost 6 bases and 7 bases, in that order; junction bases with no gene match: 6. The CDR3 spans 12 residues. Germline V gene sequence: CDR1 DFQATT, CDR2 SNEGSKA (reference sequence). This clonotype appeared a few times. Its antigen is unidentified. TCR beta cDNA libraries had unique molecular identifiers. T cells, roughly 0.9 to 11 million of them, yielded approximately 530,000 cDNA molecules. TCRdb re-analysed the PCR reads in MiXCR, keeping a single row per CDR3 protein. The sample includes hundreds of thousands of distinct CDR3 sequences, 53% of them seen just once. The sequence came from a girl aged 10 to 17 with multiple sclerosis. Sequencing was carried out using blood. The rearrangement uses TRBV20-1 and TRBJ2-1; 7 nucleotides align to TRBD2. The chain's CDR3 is CSASRTSNEQFF. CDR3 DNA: TGCAGTGCCTCCCGGACTAGTAATGAGCAGTTCTTC.